This record concerns one T cell receptor (beta chain) sequence. Antigen unknown. The sample belongs to a study of STAT5B mutations in CD4+ large granular lymphocyte leukemia. General study results and limits: 8/27 top patient clones versus 2/35 control clones were TRBV06-family.

V was pared by 4 bases and J by 4 bases, with 8 bases between. This CDR3 comprises 13 residues. In germline, CDR1 is SGHTA, CDR2 FQGNSA. Authors' analysis steps: The detection floor for productive clonotype frequency was 2.59 x 10-5. Repertoires were generated with immunoSEQ multiplex PCR, while TCRdb's copy carries only in-frame clones and drops some. V, J and clone size are taken as reported in that table, and D and trimming were inferred from the DNA itself. The sample shows 35,000 or so clones, about 91% of them seen only once. The chain has TRBV7-2 and TRBJ2-1; no definite D call. The receptor comes from a human donor in good health. Sequenced: CD4+ T cells from blood buffy coats. In DNA form, the CDR3 reads TGTGCCAGCAGCTCCCTGGAGTACAATGAGCAGTTCTTC. Translated, it gives CASSSLEYNEQFF.